These T cell receptor beta chains were read from a single sample in a study of T-cell memory formation after mild COVID-19. TCRdb reprocessed the 5' RACE reads via MiXCR and lists one record per CDR3 protein. The sample has 450,000 to 650,000 distinct CDR3 sequences, about 20% seen once. The specimen was PBMCs or a T cell subset sorted from them (not recorded which). All receptors derive from an adult woman who had mild COVID-19 (a few samples of this study predate the infection). Cell type and time point are not known. The CDR3 runs from the conserved cysteine through the conserved F or W. D genes are given only for firm matches. Rows may omit the clone size; those that give it use once, few, many or a size class.

D gene	V gene	J gene	clone size	CDR3 protein	CDR3 DNA
.	TRBV14	TRBJ2-1	few	CASSQFAHGDEQFF	TGTGCCAGCAGCCAATTTGCCCACGGGGATGAGCAGTTCTTC
.	TRBV20-1	TRBJ2-4	.	CSASLEDIAKNIQYF	TGCAGTGCTAGTTTGGAAGACATAGCCAAAAACATTCAGTACTTC
TRBD1	TRBV10-2	TRBJ1-5	.	CASRSGQLNQPQHF	TGCGCCAGCAGATCGGGACAGCTCAATCAGCCCCAGCATTTT
TRBD1	TRBV9	TRBJ1-6	.	CASSEEALSGTGNSPLHF	TGTGCCAGCAGCGAGGAAGCGTTGTCCGGGACAGGCAATTCACCCCTCCACTTT
.	TRBV7-3	TRBJ2-6	few	CASSLRIRGSGGANVLTF	TGTGCCAGCAGCTTGAGGATTAGGGGATCGGGCGGGGCCAACGTCCTGACTTTC
.	TRBV7-3	TRBJ2-3	.	CASSFLTGSTDTQYF	TGTGCCAGCAGCTTTCTAACAGGGAGCACAGATACGCAGTATTTT
TRBD1	TRBV12-3/TRBV12-4	TRBJ1-2	few	CASSTGTGSGYTF	TGTGCCAGCAGCACCGGGACAGGAAGTGGCTACACCTTC
.	TRBV2	TRBJ2-5	few	CASNSGELGIQETQYF	TGTGCCAGCAATTCCGGGGAGTTGGGGATACAAGAGACCCAGTACTTC
.	TRBV30	TRBJ1-5	.	CAWSARGGVNNQPQHF	TGTGCCTGGAGCGCCCGAGGTGGGGTGAACAATCAGCCCCAGCATTTT
.	TRBV3-1	TRBJ2-7	.	CASSQGVRGRNGEQYF	TGTGCCAGCAGCCAAGGGGTCAGGGGTAGGAACGGCGAGCAGTACTTC
.	TRBV6-5	TRBJ2-7	.	CASRRTETYEQYF	TGTGCCAGCAGGAGGACAGAGACCTACGAGCAGTACTTC
.	TRBV19	TRBJ2-3	few	CASSIGGIADTQYF	TGTGCCAGTAGTATTGGAGGGATCGCAGATACGCAGTATTTT
TRBD1	TRBV20-1	TRBJ1-2	few	CSAIVTLQGGIPYGYTF	TGCAGTGCTATAGTAACACTTCAGGGGGGCATTCCCTATGGCTACACCTTC
TRBD1	TRBV12-3/TRBV12-4	TRBJ1-2	few	CASSPPPRGLDGYTF	TGTGCCAGCAGCCCCCCGCCCAGGGGGCTGGATGGCTACACCTTC
TRBD1	TRBV12-3/TRBV12-4	TRBJ1-1	many	CASSYTGTGGTEAFF	TGTGCCAGCAGTTACACCGGGACAGGGGGCACTGAAGCTTTCTTT
.	TRBV11-1	TRBJ2-3	.	CASRKTGTETDTQYF	TGTGCCAGCAGAAAAACCGGGACTGAGACAGATACGCAGTATTTT
.	TRBV20-1	TRBJ2-2	.	CSASGRGRRSGTGELFF	TGCAGTGCTAGTGGCCGGGGGCGCAGGTCGGGCACCGGGGAGCTGTTTTTT
TRBD1	TRBV30	TRBJ1-2	few	CAWSSQGAGDGYTF	TGTGCCTGGAGTTCCCAGGGGGCGGGTGATGGCTACACCTTC
.	TRBV18	TRBJ1-2	.	CASSPPEDPYGYTF	TGTGCCAGCTCACCACCGGAGGACCCCTATGGCTACACCTTC
.	TRBV7-2	TRBJ2-7	.	CASSLVVGTYEQYF	TGTGCCAGCAGCTTAGTGGTTGGGACCTACGAGCAGTACTTC
.	TRBV29-1	TRBJ2-7	.	CSVEVDRSYEQYF	TGCAGCGTTGAAGTCGACAGATCCTACGAGCAGTACTTC
.	TRBV10-3	TRBJ2-7	few	CAISESLAGEQYF	TGTGCCATCAGTGAGTCATTAGCTGGGGAGCAGTACTTC
TRBD1	TRBV27	TRBJ2-1	.	CASSWGQGNEQFF	TGTGCCAGCAGTTGGGGACAGGGCAATGAGCAGTTCTTC
.	TRBV24-1	TRBJ1-4	.	CATSDPDSF	TGTGCCACCAGTGACCCTGACAGTTTT
.	TRBV11-2	TRBJ2-1	.	CASSLRTASYNEQFF	TGTGCCAGCAGCTTAAGGACAGCCTCCTACAATGAGCAGTTCTTC
.	TRBV30	TRBJ1-2	.	CAWSVTVGYGYTF	TGTGCCTGGAGTGTAACCGTAGGATATGGCTACACCTTC
TRBD2	TRBV27	TRBJ2-1	few	CASSKLAVSYNEQFF	TGTGCCAGCAGCAAACTAGCGGTCTCCTACAATGAGCAGTTCTTC
TRBD1	TRBV20-1	TRBJ1-6	few	CSANPNRGDSPLHF	TGCAGTGCTAACCCAAACAGGGGAGATTCACCCCTCCACTTT
TRBD2	TRBV4-3	TRBJ2-7	few	CASSQDAALAGIYEQYF	TGCGCCAGCAGCCAAGACGCTGCACTAGCGGGAATCTACGAGCAGTACTTC
.	TRBV2	TRBJ2-3	few	CASSGDRSTDTQYF	TGTGCCAGCAGTGGGGACCGAAGCACAGATACGCAGTATTTT
TRBD1	TRBV27	TRBJ1-6	.	CASRPSGTGPSPLHF	TGTGCCAGCCGTCCATCCGGGACAGGGCCTTCACCCCTCCACTTT
TRBD2	TRBV2	TRBJ2-3	few	CASSENSGGYRANTDTQYF	TGTGCCAGCAGTGAAAATAGCGGGGGGTATCGTGCTAACACAGATACGCAGTATTTT
.	TRBV6-6	TRBJ1-1	.	CASTNLVTQAFF	TGTGCCAGCACCAACTTGGTGACCCAAGCTTTCTTT
.	TRBV5-4	TRBJ2-7	few	CASSYQRGIPYEQYF	TGTGCCAGCAGCTACCAACGCGGGATTCCCTACGAGCAGTACTTC
.	TRBV6-5	TRBJ2-7	.	CASSYVETDYEQYF	TGTGCCAGCAGTTACGTCGAGACCGACTACGAGCAGTACTTC
TRBD1	TRBV18	TRBJ2-5	few	CASSPSRTGGNQETQYF	TGTGCCAGCTCACCAAGCCGGACAGGGGGGAACCAAGAGACCCAGTACTTC
.	TRBV6-5	TRBJ1-5	.	CASKPLTGHFNQPQHF	TGTGCCAGCAAACCACTAACGGGACACTTCAATCAGCCCCAGCATTTT
TRBD2	TRBV12-3/TRBV12-4	TRBJ2-3	.	CASSSNSGGARDTQYF	TGTGCCAGCAGTTCTAATAGCGGGGGGGCCAGGGATACGCAGTATTTT
TRBD1	TRBV29-1	TRBJ1-4	.	CSATDRDEKLFF	TGCAGCGCTACGGACAGGGACGAAAAACTGTTTTTT
.	TRBV7-2	TRBJ1-5	many	CASSYFSDQPQHF	TGTGCCAGCAGCTATTTCAGCGATCAGCCCCAGCATTTT
TRBD1	TRBV5-6	TRBJ2-7	.	CASSFPRQGDEQYF	TGTGCCAGCAGCTTCCCAAGACAGGGGGACGAGCAGTACTTC
.	TRBV6-1	TRBJ1-1	.	CASRRTVSATEAFF	TGTGCCAGCAGGAGAACAGTGAGTGCCACTGAAGCTTTCTTT
TRBD2	TRBV5-5	TRBJ2-5	few	CASSDGTSGAETQYF	TGTGCCAGCAGCGATGGGACTAGCGGGGCGGAGACCCAGTACTTC
.	TRBV10-3	TRBJ2-7	few	CATMGREPYEQYF	TGTGCCACCATGGGCAGGGAACCCTACGAGCAGTACTTC
.	TRBV7-9	TRBJ2-7	few	CASGDKPYEQYF	TGTGCCAGCGGTGACAAGCCATACGAGCAGTACTTC
TRBD2	TRBV11-2	TRBJ2-1	many	CASSLVRGSSYNEQFF	TGTGCCAGCAGCTTAGTCCGCGGGAGCTCCTACAATGAGCAGTTCTTC
.	TRBV5-6	TRBJ2-5	.	CASSLGIGQSQETQYF	TGTGCCAGCAGCTTGGGGATTGGGCAGTCCCAAGAGACCCAGTACTTC
.	TRBV18	TRBJ2-1	few	CASSAQGSYNEQFF	TGTGCCAGCTCAGCACAGGGCTCCTACAATGAGCAGTTCTTC
TRBD1	TRBV6-5	TRBJ1-1	.	CASSSIRQGAEAFF	TGTGCCAGCAGCTCAATAAGGCAGGGGGCCGAAGCTTTCTTT
.	TRBV29-1	TRBJ1-1	.	CSVERWGNTEAFF	TGCAGCGTTGAAAGGTGGGGAAACACTGAAGCTTTCTTT
TRBD1	TRBV11-2	TRBJ2-3	few	CASSPPPTGGTDTQYF	TGTGCCAGCAGCCCCCCGCCGACAGGGGGCACAGATACGCAGTATTTT
.	TRBV24-1	TRBJ2-7	.	CATSDTLSKHF	TGTGCCACCAGTGATACCCTTTCGAAGCACTTC
.	TRBV29-1	TRBJ2-3	few	CTIAQGMSTDTQYF	TGCACCATCGCTCAGGGAATGAGCACAGATACGCAGTATTTT
TRBD1	TRBV29-1	TRBJ2-5	.	CSVEGQGIETQYF	TGCAGCGTTGAGGGACAGGGCATAGAGACCCAGTACTTC
TRBD2	TRBV29-1	TRBJ2-1	.	CSVQSLRESNYNEQFF	TGCAGCGTTCAAAGTCTGCGGGAGAGTAACTACAATGAGCAGTTCTTC